This T cell receptor (beta chain) was sequenced during a study of T cells in Graves' hyperthyroidism and ophthalmopathy. Researchers amplified the TCR beta CDR3 regions from RNA transcripts. HTBI primers were the set used in a first-round RT-PCR of the TCR CDR3. TCRdb ran MiXCR on the multiplex PCR reads and lists one entry per CDR3 protein. The sample shows 190,000 or so distinct CDR3 sequences, around 18% of them seen only once. The CDR3 has 13 residues. J lost 6 bases, V lost 1 base, and 4 bases had no gene match. Germline V gives CDR1 GTSNPN, CDR2 SVGIG (reference sequence). The study defined stable Graves' hyperthyroidism as no ophthalmopathy progression within 18 months. Uncontrolled infection, other autoimmune disease, pregnancy or lactation disqualified patients from enrolment. Many counts were recorded for this clonotype.

The clonotype was recovered from a man aged 35 to 55 with Graves' hyperthyroidism. The sample was blood. This rearrangement joins TRBV30 to TRBJ1-1, with 8 positions matching TRBD1. CDR3: CAWSGQGAAEAFF. The CDR3 region has the DNA TGTGCCTGGAGTGGTCAGGGGGCAGCTGAAGCTTTCTTT.